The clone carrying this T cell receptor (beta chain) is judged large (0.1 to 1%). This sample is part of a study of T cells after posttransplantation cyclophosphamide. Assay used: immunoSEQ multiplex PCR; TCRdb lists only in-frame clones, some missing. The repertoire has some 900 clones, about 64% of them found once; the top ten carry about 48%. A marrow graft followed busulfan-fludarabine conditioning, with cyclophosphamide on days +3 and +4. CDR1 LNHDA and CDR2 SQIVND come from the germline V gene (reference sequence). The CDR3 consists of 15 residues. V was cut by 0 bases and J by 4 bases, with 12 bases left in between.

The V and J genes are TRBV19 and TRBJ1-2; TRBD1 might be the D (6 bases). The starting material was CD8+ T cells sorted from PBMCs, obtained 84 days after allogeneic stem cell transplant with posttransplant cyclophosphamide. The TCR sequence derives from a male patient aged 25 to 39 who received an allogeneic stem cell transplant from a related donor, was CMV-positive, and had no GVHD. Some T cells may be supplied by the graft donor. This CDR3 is CASSIDSTGTYGYTF. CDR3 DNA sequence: TGTGCCAGTAGTATAGATTCTACAGGGACCTATGGCTACACCTTC.